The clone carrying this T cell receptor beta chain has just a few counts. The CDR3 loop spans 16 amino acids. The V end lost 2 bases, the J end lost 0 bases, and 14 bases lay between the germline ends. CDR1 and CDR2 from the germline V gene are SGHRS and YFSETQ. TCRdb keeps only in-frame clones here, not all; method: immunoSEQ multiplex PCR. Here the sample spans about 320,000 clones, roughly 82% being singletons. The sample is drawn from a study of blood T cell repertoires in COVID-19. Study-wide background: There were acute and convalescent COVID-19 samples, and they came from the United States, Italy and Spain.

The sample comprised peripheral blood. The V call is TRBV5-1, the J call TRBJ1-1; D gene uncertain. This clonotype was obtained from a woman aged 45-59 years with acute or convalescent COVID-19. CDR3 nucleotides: TGCGCCAGCAGCTTAGAGGGCCCAGAGATGAACACTGAAGCTTTCTTT. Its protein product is CASSLEGPEMNTEAFF. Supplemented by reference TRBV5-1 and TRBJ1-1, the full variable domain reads KAGVTQTPRYLIKTRGQQVTLSCSPISGHRSVSWYQQTPGQGLQFLFEYFSETQRNKGNFPGRFSGRQFSNSRSEMNVSTLELGDSALYLCASSLEGPEMNTEAFFGQGTRLTVV.